The next 13 T cell receptor beta chains were all read from a single sample in a study of patients and donors after allogeneic stem cell transplantation. MiXCR, applied by TCRdb to the RT-PCR reads, yields one record per CDR3 protein. This sample carries 920,000 or so distinct CDR3 sequences, over 15% of them seen once, and the ten largest clones take 5.5% to 6.5%. Material for sequencing was blood, either unsorted or a sorted T cell fraction (not recorded which). The receptors shown here come from a human donor who was either an allogeneic HSCT recipient or a stem cell or donor lymphocyte infusion donor (not recorded which). It is not recorded whose cells these are; they may come from a transplant donor.

The V and J genes are TRBV27 and TRBJ1-1; TRBD1 matches at 8 bases. The J segment lost 3 bases and the V segment lost 7 bases, leaving 10 bases of the junction unmatched. CDR3 length equals 15 residues. CDR1 is MNHEY and CDR2 is SMNVEV in the germline V gene (reference sequence). The CDR3 region is CASTTGQGAYTEAFF. The CDR3 DNA reads TGTGCCAGCACCACCGGGCAGGGGGCTTACACTGAAGCTTTCTTT.

This clonotype has only a few counts. This chain's CDR3 is CASSQDRAGLSNSPLHF. The CDR3 nucleotides read TGCGCCAGCAGCCAAGATCGAGCAGGGCTCAGTAATTCACCCCTCCACTTT. The chain joins TRBV4-3 to TRBJ1-6, with D maybe TRBD1 (5 bases). The V gene's germline CDR1 is LGHNA and CDR2 YSLEER. CDR3 length equals 17 residues. The V end lost 0 bases, the J end lost 6 bases, and 15 bases lay between the germline ends.

A few counts support this clonotype. The V call is TRBV11-2, the J call TRBJ1-1; maybe TRBD1 (6 bases). Per germline, CDR1 SGHAT and CDR2 FQNNGV. The ends were cut back, 1 base at V and 5 bases at J, with 11 bases in the middle. CDR3 length: 14 residues. CDR3 region: CASSLGPRGTEAFF. CDR3 sequence (DNA): TGTGCCAGCAGCTTAGGTCCCAGGGGAACTGAAGCTTTCTTT.

This clonotype was observed a handful of times. V usage is TRBV7-2 and J usage is TRBJ2-5; D call uncertain. The CDR3 length is 15 residues. V lost 4 bases and J 2 bases, leaving 14 bases between the germline ends. Germline assignment: CDR1 SGHTA and CDR2 FQGNSA. The CDR3 here is CASSSSIGEQETQYF. CDR3 DNA sequence: TGTGCCAGCAGCTCATCTATCGGCGAACAAGAGACCCAGTACTTC.

This clonotype has at least ten counts. This rearrangement joins TRBV29-1 to TRBJ2-5; D remains unclear. Germline V gives CDR1 SQVTM, CDR2 ANQGSEA. CDR3 length: 12 residues. V shed 6 bases and J shed 0 bases, with 8 bases lying between them. The CDR3 DNA follows: TGCAGCGTATCCCGGGACCAAGAGACCCAGTACTTC. Residues: CSVSRDQETQYF.

The chain employs TRBV6-5 and TRBJ2-1, with TRBD2 as a possible D gene (6 bases). In germline, CDR1 is MNHEY, CDR2 SVGAGI. This CDR3 is built from 14 residues. V was pared by 4 bases and J by 1 base, with 8 bases between. The CDR3 spells CASSWRESYNEQFF. For the CDR3, the DNA is TGTGCCAGCAGTTGGCGGGAATCCTACAATGAGCAGTTCTTC.

This clonotype was counted between two and nine times. The rearrangement joins TRBV11-2 to TRBJ2-2, with a possible D match to TRBD2 (7 bases). Trimming pared 2 bases from V and 2 bases from J, leaving 24 bases between. The CDR3 has 20 amino acids. Germline CDR1 SGHAT, CDR2 FQNNGV. The CDR3 DNA reads TGTGCCAGCAGCTTATCTCAATCGGGTGGCGGGGGCTTCAACACCGGGGAGCTGTTTTTT. It encodes CASSLSQSGGGGFNTGELFF.

This chain connects TRBV7-9 to TRBJ2-1, with TRBD1 matching 9 bases. This CDR3 region has 16 residues. The V segment lost 5 bases and the J segment 2 bases; nucleotides outside the gene matches: 7. Per the germline V gene, CDR1 is SEHNR and CDR2 is FQNEAQ (reference sequence). CDR3 loop: CASSTTRTGAYNEQFF. In DNA form, the CDR3 reads TGTGCCAGCAGCACGACCAGGACAGGGGCCTACAATGAGCAGTTCTTC. Full variable domain (remainder filled in from reference TRBV7-9 and TRBJ2-1): DTGVSQNPRHKITKRGQNVTFRCDPISEHNRLYWYRQTLGQGPEFLTYFQNEAQLEKSRLLSDRFSAERPKGSFSTLEIQRTEQGDSAMYLCASSTTRTGAYNEQFFGPGTRLTVL.

This clonotype has more than one count but fewer than ten. The chain recombines TRBV7-9 with TRBJ2-7; TRBD1 matches at 9 bases. V trimming: 7 bases; J trimming: 5 bases; junction bases outside the gene matches: 9. Looked up from germline, CDR1 is SEHNR and CDR2 is FQNEAQ (reference sequence). The CDR3 has 14 amino acids. The CDR3 DNA is TGTGCCAGCACGTTCCGGGACAGGGTTCACGAGCAGTACTTC. It is translated as CASTFRDRVHEQYF.

The chain carries TRBV4-2 and TRBJ2-1; 14 bases match TRBD2. CDR3 length: 19 residues. The ends lost 1 base at V and 9 bases at J; junction bases unmatched: 14. From germline, CDR1 is LGHNA and CDR2 YNFKEQ. The CDR3 protein is CASSQGTGTTSGRAGEQFF. DNA of the CDR3: TGTGCCAGCAGCCAAGGTACGGGTACGACTAGCGGGAGGGCCGGTGAGCAGTTCTTC.

This rearrangement joins TRBV2 to TRBJ2-7; D is unresolved. V shed 6 bases and J shed 2 bases, with 8 bases lying between them. From germline, CDR1 is SNHLY and CDR2 FYNNEI. This CDR3 contains 12 residues. Here the CDR3 reads CASSAHTYEQYF. The CDR3 bases are TGTGCCAGCAGCGCACACACCTACGAGCAGTACTTC. Based on the CDR3 plus reference TRBV2 and TRBJ2-7, the full variable domain is EPEVTQTPSHQVTQMGQEVILRCVPISNHLYFYWYRQILGQKVEFLVSFYNNEISEKSEIFDDQFSVERPDGSNFTLKIRSTKLEDSAMYFCASSAHTYEQYFGPGTRLTVT.

The chain has TRBV11-1 and TRBJ2-2; possible D gene TRBD1, 6 bases. CDR3 length equals 19 residues. The ends were cut back, 2 bases at V and 1 base at J, with 20 bases in the middle. Germline CDR1 is SGHAT and CDR2 is FQDESV (reference sequence). The CDR3 sequence: CASSLRLTHREMNTGELFF. DNA of the CDR3: TGTGCCAGCAGCTTACGCCTTACTCACAGGGAAATGAACACCGGGGAGCTGTTTTTT.

The table lists this clonotype with many counts. The chain uses TRBV12-3 or TRBV12-4 and TRBJ2-1; D might be TRBD2 (7 bases). Trimming left V 6 bases short and J 2 bases short, with 14 bases between. This CDR3 is built from 15 residues. The CDR3 is CASSRGGGPYNEQFF. CDR3 bases: TGTGCCAGCAGCCGTGGGGGGGGCCCCTACAATGAGCAGTTCTTC.